Each of the 17 T cell receptor beta chains below was sequenced from the same sample in a study of control samples from healthy donors and cancer patients. Profiled with immunoSEQ multiplex PCR; TCRdb holds only in-frame clones, not every one. This table has approximately 100,000 clones, approximately 84% appearing once. The specimen was PBMCs. The receptor source for this set is a man in his sixties or seventies with lung cancer.

CDR3 amino acids: CASSPGGGGNQPQHF. The CDR3 nucleotides read TGTGCCAGCAGCCCCGGCGGAGGTGGGAATCAGCCCCAGCATTTT. This rearrangement joins TRBV7-8 to TRBJ1-5, with D uncertain. Germline CDR1 SGHVS, CDR2 FQNEAQ. CDR3 length equals 15 residues. The ends were cut back, 5 bases at V and 4 bases at J, with 15 bases in the middle.

The chain recombines TRBV5-1 with TRBJ2-2, with D perhaps TRBD1 (5 bases). This CDR3 is 14 amino acids long. Trimming cost V 1 base and J 6 bases, with 10 bases left between them. CDR1 and CDR2 (germline): SGHRS, YFSETQ. The CDR3 region has the DNA TGCGCCAGCAGCTTGCAGGGTATGGCCGGGGAGCTGTTTTTT. Its protein product is CASSLQGMAGELFF.

The table lists this clone with a count of one. V gene TRBV9 combines with J gene TRBJ2-6; D not resolved. CDR3 length: 16 amino acids. The germline V and J ends were trimmed by 0 bases and 4 bases, with 11 bases remaining between them. The germline V gene has CDR1 SGDLS and CDR2 YYNGEE. As DNA, the CDR3 is TGTGCCAGCAGCGTAGATCCTCCACCCGGGGCCAACGTCCTGACTTTC. Amino acid sequence: CASSVDPPPGANVLTF.

The V gene is TRBV9, the J gene TRBJ2-3, with a weak D call TRBD1 (7 bases). With 3 bases removed from V and 4 bases from J, the gap between germline ends came to 15 bases. Germline V gene lookup returns CDR1 SGDLS and CDR2 YYNGEE. The CDR3 length is 15 residues. The CDR3 here is CASSEEGTAADTQYF. DNA of the CDR3: TGTGCCAGCAGCGAGGAGGGGACAGCCGCAGATACGCAGTATTTT. Full variable domain (rest looked up from reference TRBV9 and TRBJ2-3): DSGVTQTPKHLITATGQRVTLRCSPRSGDLSVYWYQQSLDQGLQFLIQYYNGEERAKGNILERFSAQQFPDLHSELNLSSLELGDSALYFCASSEEGTAADTQYFGPGTRLTVL.

CDR3 DNA sequence: TGTGCCAGCGAAAGGACAGCTAATTCACCCCTCCACTTT. Translated, it gives CASERTANSPLHF. The chain uses TRBV19 and TRBJ1-6; tentative D call: TRBD1 (6 bases). V was cut by 9 bases and J by 6 bases, with 12 bases left in between. This CDR3 has 13 amino acids. Looked up from germline, CDR1 is LNHDA and CDR2 is SQIVND (reference sequence).

This clone was counted a few times. The J gene is TRBJ2-4, the V gene TRBV14, with D possibly TRBD1 on 5 matching bases. The CDR3 consists of 15 residues. The V gene's germline CDR1 is SGHDN and CDR2 FVKESK. V lost 2 bases to trimming and J lost 0 bases, with 8 bases between them. CDR3 region: CASSQLQVAKNIQYF. Here the CDR3 DNA reads TGTGCCAGCAGCCAACTACAGGTAGCCAAAAACATTCAGTACTTC.

V and J are TRBV5-8 and TRBJ1-1; 7 bases are a match to TRBD1. Unmatched junction bases numbered 5, after V lost 3 bases and J lost 0 bases. The CDR3 covers 15 residues. Germline CDR1 reads SGHTS; CDR2 reads YDEGEE. The CDR3 reads CASSSSQGMNTEAFF. DNA of the CDR3: TGTGCCAGCAGCTCGTCACAGGGGATGAACACTGAAGCTTTCTTT.

The genes are TRBV6-1 and TRBJ2-3; D call uncertain. The CDR3 contains 16 residues. The germline V gene encodes CDR1 MNHNS and CDR2 SASEGT. Trimming shortened V by 3 bases and J by 0 bases, and 13 bases separated the two germline ends. The CDR3: CASSDVHKPSTDTQYF. The CDR3 DNA follows: TGTGCCAGCAGTGACGTTCACAAACCGAGCACAGATACGCAGTATTTT.

The chain combines TRBV12-3 or TRBV12-4 with TRBJ1-2, with D possibly matching TRBD1 (6 bases). V was shortened by 3 bases and J by 4 bases, with 9 bases between the two germline ends. This CDR3 has 13 residues. CDR3 loop: CASSLNRAYGYTF. The CDR3 DNA is TGTGCCAGCAGTTTGAACAGGGCCTATGGCTACACCTTC.

This chain links TRBV6-5 with TRBJ1-5; D is unclear. Germline V CDR1 and CDR2: MNHEY, SVGAGI. The V and J ends lost 8 bases and 6 bases respectively, with 14 bases between them. This CDR3 is 13 amino acids long. The CDR3 region is CASGRVGFQPQHF. The DNA for the CDR3 is TGTGCCAGCGGACGTGTGGGGTTTCAGCCCCAGCATTTT.

The genes are TRBV11-3 and TRBJ2-2, with 9 positions matching TRBD1. V was clipped by 4 bases and J by 3 bases; unmatched bases: 9. CDR3 size: 17 residues. CDR1 is SGHNT and CDR2 is YENEEA in the germline V gene. CDR3 nucleotides: TGTGCCAGCAGCTCAACGAAGGACAGGGGCGACACCGGGGAGCTGTTTTTT. As protein: CASSSTKDRGDTGELFF.

The chain links TRBV6-4 to TRBJ2-1; D not resolved. The ends were cut back, 4 bases at V and 5 bases at J, with 9 bases in the middle. This CDR3 spans 13 amino acids. CDR1 and CDR2 (germline): MRHNA, SNTAGT. CDR3 DNA: TGTGCCAGCAGTGTGGGCCTGCACAATGAGCAGTTCTTC. Translation gives CASSVGLHNEQFF.

This clone was observed a single time. The gene calls are TRBV15 and TRBJ2-2; D gene ambiguous. The CDR3 extends over 15 amino acids. Germline CDR1 reads LNHNV; CDR2 reads YYDKDF (reference sequence). The germline V and J ends were trimmed by 1 base and 5 bases, with 11 bases remaining between them. The CDR3: CATSRVDTLTGELFF. The CDR3 DNA is TGTGCCACCAGCAGAGTTGACACATTAACCGGGGAGCTGTTTTTT.

This rearrangement joins TRBV19 to TRBJ1-1; D might be TRBD1 (5 bases). This CDR3 comprises 17 residues. Per germline, CDR1 LNHDA and CDR2 SQIVND (reference sequence). The ends were cut back, 3 bases at V and 0 bases at J, with 17 bases in the middle. This CDR3 is CASSMYILGVMNTEAFF. The CDR3 nucleotides are TGTGCCAGTAGTATGTATATTCTGGGGGTTATGAACACTGAAGCTTTCTTT.

The genes are TRBV18 and TRBJ1-5; D remains unclear. The CDR3 is 14 amino acids. From germline, CDR1 is KGHSH and CDR2 LQKENI. V dropped 6 bases and J dropped 4 bases, with 13 bases sitting between them. DNA of the CDR3: TGTGCCAGCTCCGGTGACACACGGAATCAGCCCCAGCATTTT. Its translation is CASSGDTRNQPQHF. The full variable domain, its missing parts supplied by reference TRBV18 and TRBJ1-5, is NAGVMQNPRHLVRRRGQEARLRCSPMKGHSHVYWYRQLPEEGLKFMVYLQKENIIDESGMPKERFSAEFPKEGPSILRIQQVVRGDSAAYFCASSGDTRNQPQHFGDGTRLSIL.

The chain is built from TRBV19 and TRBJ1-1, with D maybe TRBD1 (5 bases). V was shortened by 8 bases and J by 1 base, with 11 bases between the two germline ends. The CDR3 is 13 amino acids. CDR1 is LNHDA, CDR2 SQIVND, per germline (reference sequence). The CDR3 bases are TGTGCCAGTGGCGGGGGAAGGAACACTGAAGCTTTCTTT. Translated: CASGGGRNTEAFF.

The chain employs TRBV7-9 and TRBJ2-7; 8 nucleotides align to TRBD2. This CDR3 is built from 15 residues. CDR1 and CDR2 (germline): SEHNR, FQNEAQ (reference sequence). V was clipped by 5 bases and J by 4 bases; unmatched bases: 10. The CDR3 DNA reads as TGTGCCAGCAGCCCCCGCGGGACTAGTGCGTACGAGCAGTACTTC. Protein product: CASSPRGTSAYEQYF.